The 27 T cell receptor beta chains reported below all come from one sample, sequenced in a study of CD8+CD57+ T cells in acquired aplastic anemia. According to the study, genomic DNA was the template for TCR beta VDJ and CDR3 profiling. TCRdb re-called the reads through MiXCR, storing one row per CDR3 protein. The data hold 200,000 to 250,000 distinct CDR3 sequences, with 30% to 40% observed a single time. Sample: sorted CD4+, CD8+, or CD8+CD57+ T cells (not recorded which) from PBMCs. The origin of the receptors is a human donor in good health, serving as a control.

Here the CDR3 reads CASKTGENYGYTF. CDR3 DNA sequence: TGTGCCAGTAAGACAGGGGAGAACTATGGCTACACCTTC. V is TRBV7-8 and J is TRBJ1-2; 8 bases are shared with TRBD1. The germline V gene encodes CDR1 SGHVS and CDR2 FQNEAQ. The CDR3 is 13 residues long. Losses at the gene ends were 9 bases for V and 2 bases for J; bases not matched to a gene: 5.

A few counts support this clonotype. The chain has TRBV5-1 and TRBJ2-1; D possibly uses TRBD1 or TRBD2 (5 bases each). The CDR3 consists of 13 residues. V gave up 0 bases and J gave up 7 bases, with 8 bases separating them. Germline values: CDR1 SGHRS, CDR2 YFSETQ. Here the CDR3 DNA reads TGCGCCAGCAGCTTGGTGGGGGTAAATGAGCAGTTCTTC. Translating gives CASSLVGVNEQFF.

The chain employs TRBV4-2 and TRBJ1-2, with TRBD1 matching 9 bases. The CDR3 is 16 amino acids. Germline loops: CDR1 LGHNA, CDR2 YNFKEQ. V dropped 4 bases and J dropped 5; count of bases not matched to a gene: 11. The CDR3 DNA reads TGTGCCAGCAGCCCCCCCAGCCCCGGACAGGGGTATGGCTACACCTTC. Protein product: CASSPPSPGQGYGYTF.

This clonotype came up many times. This chain connects TRBV20-1 to TRBJ2-1; possibly TRBD2 for D (6 bases). This CDR3 has 12 amino acids. V shed 3 bases and J shed 6 bases, with 9 bases lying between them. Germline V CDR1 and CDR2: DFQATT, SNEGSKA (reference sequence). CDR3 residues: CSASGGVNEQFF. The CDR3 region has the DNA TGCAGTGCTAGCGGGGGAGTCAATGAGCAGTTCTTC.

On this clonotype itself: A read error may be the cause here, since a much bigger clone is one base away. The chain uses TRBV2 and TRBJ1-2; D perhaps matches TRBD1 (6 bases). Germline-derived CDR1 and CDR2 are SNHLY and FYNNEI. The V gene lost 11 bases and the J gene lost 3 bases, with 19 bases spanning the gap. The CDR3 length is 14 residues. CDR3 in DNA: TGTGCCTGCACCTCATGGGGGGCCGACTATGGCTACACCTTC. Encoded protein: CACTSWGADYGYTF. Full variable domain (rest looked up from reference TRBV2 and TRBJ1-2): EPEVTQTPSHQVTQMGQEVILRCVPISNHLYFYWYRQILGQKVEFLVSFYNNEISEKSEIFDDQFSVERPDGSNFTLKIRSTKLEDSAMYFCACTSWGADYGYTFGSGTRLTVV.

This clonotype was detected many times. The gene calls are TRBV6-1 and TRBJ1-2, with D unclear. The V gene lost 8 bases and the J gene lost 6 bases, with 10 bases spanning the gap. Germline-derived CDR1 and CDR2 are MNHNS and SASEGT. The CDR3 has 11 residues. CDR3 coding DNA: TGTGCCAGCGCACAGTACCATGGCTACACCTTC. Amino acid sequence: CASAQYHGYTF.

The chain carries TRBV5-1 and TRBJ1-1; D ambiguous. Looked up from germline, CDR1 is SGHRS and CDR2 is YFSETQ. The length of the CDR3 is 12 residues. V lost 4 bases and J lost 5, with 9 bases in between. CDR3 nucleotide sequence: TGCGCCAGCAGCCTTGACGGGACTGAAGCTTTCTTT. Translation: CASSLDGTEAFF.

This clonotype was counted a few times. This chain joins TRBV15 and TRBJ1-1, with D tentatively TRBD1 (5 bases). V was clipped by 5 bases and J by 6 bases, with 22 bases between them. CDR3 length: 16 residues. From germline, CDR1 is LNHNV and CDR2 YYDKDF (reference sequence). The CDR3, as DNA: TGTGCCACCAGCGGAATTCAAAGGACGGGACGTGCTGAAGCTTTCTTT. Translating it yields CATSGIQRTGRAEAFF.

As for this clonotype: This clone may be a read error of a much larger clone one base away. The chain recombines TRBV12-3 or TRBV12-4 with TRBJ1-6; 9 bases are shared with TRBD1. The CDR3 extends over 16 amino acids. Written as DNA, the CDR3 is TGTGCCAGCAGTTTTGGGACAGGGTTATATAATTCACCCCCCCACTTT. Its protein product is CASSFGTGLYNSPPHF.

This clonotype showed up many times. The chain has TRBV20-1 and TRBJ1-1; 7 bases line up with TRBD1. Germline CDR1 is DFQATT and CDR2 is SNEGSKA (reference sequence). V trimming: 0 bases; J trimming: 3 bases; junction bases outside the gene matches: 1. The CDR3 contains 13 residues. The CDR3 is CSARDQGDTEAFF. In nucleotides, the CDR3 is TGCAGTGCTAGAGATCAGGGGGACACTGAAGCTTTCTTT.

In this sample, this clonotype turned up a few times. The chain carries TRBV5-1 and TRBJ2-5; 8 positions agree with TRBD2. Trimming at V came to 0 bases and at J to 5 bases, leaving 9 bases not matched to a gene. CDR3 length: 16 residues. Per the germline V gene, CDR1 is SGHRS and CDR2 is YFSETQ. The CDR3 DNA follows: TGCGCCAGCAGCTTGGCCTTCGGGGGGGCCTGGGAGACCCAGTACTTC. Translated, it gives CASSLAFGGAWETQYF.

The V gene is TRBV18, the J gene TRBJ2-7, with 10 bases identical to TRBD2. The ends lost 3 bases at V and 6 bases at J; junction bases unmatched: 8. The CDR3 has 15 amino acids. Germline loops: CDR1 KGHSH, CDR2 LQKENI. CDR3 sequence: CASSPWSGRALEQYF. The CDR3, as DNA: TGTGCCAGCTCACCTTGGAGCGGGAGGGCCCTCGAGCAGTACTTC.

The chain employs TRBV4-1 and TRBJ1-2, with a weak D call TRBD1 (5 bases). Deletions cut 4 bases from V and 3 bases from J, with 12 bases between. This CDR3 is built from 14 residues. The germline V gene has CDR1 MGHRA and CDR2 YSYEKL. CDR3 coding DNA: TGCGCCAGCAGCCTCCGAAGGGACGACTATGGCTACACCTTC. The encoded protein is CASSLRRDDYGYTF.

This clonotype was counted between two and nine times. A much larger clone sits a single nucleotide away, making a read error possible. This chain links TRBV6-6 with TRBJ2-5; 9 bases agree with TRBD2. Germline CDR1 and CDR2: MNHNY and SVGAGI (reference sequence). The CDR3 is 18 residues long. V gave up 5 bases and J gave up 4 bases; unmatched junction bases: 17. CDR3 residues: CASSGSRLAGNLGETQYF. CDR3 bases: TGTGCCAGCAGTGGCAGTCGGCTAGCGGGAAATCTAGGAGAGACCCAGTACTTC.

This chain joins TRBV5-1 and TRBJ2-5, with D tentatively TRBD1 or TRBD2 (6 bases each). CDR1 and CDR2 (germline): SGHRS, YFSETQ. The ends were cut back, 3 bases at V and 3 bases at J, with 12 bases in the middle. The CDR3 consists of 14 residues. The CDR3 protein is CASSSGASEETQYF. DNA for the CDR3: TGCGCCAGCAGCTCGGGGGCTTCCGAAGAGACCCAGTACTTC.

Written as DNA, the CDR3 is TGTGCCAGCAGTGAAGAGGGTAATAGGGGCTATGGCTACACCTTC. It yields the protein CASSEEGNRGYGYTF. The J gene is TRBJ1-2, the V gene TRBV6-1, with D perhaps TRBD1 (5 bases). From germline, CDR1 is MNHNS and CDR2 SASEGT. V was pared by 1 base and J by 4 bases, with 13 bases between. There are 15 residues in the CDR3.

This clonotype was recorded at least ten times. V is TRBV5-1 and J is TRBJ1-1, with TRBD1 as a possible D gene (5 bases). Germline V CDR1 and CDR2: SGHRS, YFSETQ. The ends were cut back, 0 bases at V and 3 bases at J, with 12 bases in the middle. This CDR3 has 15 residues. For the CDR3, the DNA is TGCGCCAGCAGCTTGGTAATGGGGGGGGACACTGAAGCTTTCTTT. This sequence encodes CASSLVMGGDTEAFF.

This clonotype was seen at least ten times. This chain joins TRBV14 and TRBJ2-7; 14 nucleotides align to TRBD2. V lost 1 base to trimming and J lost 6 bases; unmatched junction nucleotides: 2. From germline, CDR1 is SGHDN and CDR2 FVKESK. This CDR3 is 15 amino acids long. CDR3 in DNA: TGTGCCAGCAGCCAAGCCGGGACTAGCGGGAGCGAGCAGTACTTC. It translates to CASSQAGTSGSEQYF.

This clonotype showed up many times. CDR3 nucleotides: TGTGCCAGCAGGAGGACCTCTGAGAGGACTGAAGCTTTCTTT. It codes for CASRRTSERTEAFF. This chain links TRBV2 with TRBJ1-1; no clear D gene. V dropped 6 bases and J dropped 5 bases, with 16 bases sitting between them. The CDR3 consists of 14 residues. From germline, CDR1 is SNHLY and CDR2 FYNNEI.

V and J are TRBV15 and TRBJ2-1, with D tentatively TRBD1 (5 bases). The CDR3 has 12 residues. CDR1 and CDR2 (germline): LNHNV, YYDKDF (reference sequence). V was pared by 1 base and J by 9 bases, with 7 bases between. DNA for the CDR3: TGTGCCACCAGCAGAGGGGGCCCTGAGCAGTTCTTC. It is translated as CATSRGGPEQFF.

This clonotype is a singleton in its sample. Since a much larger clone is just one base distant, this may be a read error. The genes are TRBV7-9 and TRBJ1-5; no reliable D call. CDR1 is SEHNR, CDR2 FQNEAQ, per germline (reference sequence). This CDR3 has 14 amino acids. Deletions cut 2 bases from V and 7 bases from J, with 12 bases between. DNA for the CDR3: TGTGCCAGCAGCTTAAAGTGGCAGGTACAGCCCCAGCATTTT. Protein: CASSLKWQVQPQHF.

The chain recombines TRBV15 with TRBJ1-2, with D possibly being TRBD1 (6 bases). CDR3 size: 15 residues. Trimming took 3 bases from V and 5 from J, leaving 16 bases between them. Per germline, CDR1 LNHNV and CDR2 YYDKDF (reference sequence). This CDR3 reads CATSSLALTGYGYTF. Written as DNA, the CDR3 is TGTGCCACCAGCAGCTTGGCCTTAACAGGGTATGGCTACACCTTC.

A single count supports this clonotype. A junction end diverges from the germline sequence, so it may reflect a read error. The chain carries TRBV6-1 and TRBJ2-3; D is undetermined. Per the germline V gene, CDR1 is MNHNS and CDR2 is SASEGT. This CDR3 spans 15 amino acids. The CDR3 DNA sequence: TGTGCCGGCAGTGAAGTACTACATAGCACAGATACGCAGTATTTT. Protein product: CAGSEVLHSTDTQYF.

Details on this clonotype: A read error may produce the germline difference seen at one junction end. This chain connects TRBV19 to TRBJ1-2, with 7 positions matching TRBD1. CDR1 and CDR2 from the germline V gene are LNHDA and SQIVND (reference sequence). The CDR3 has 14 residues. CDR3 sequence reads: CACSRQGMSYGYTF. The CDR3 bases are TGTGCCTGTAGCCGACAGGGTATGAGCTATGGCTACACCTTC.

The chain employs TRBV6-9 and TRBJ1-6; the D is unclear. This CDR3 spans 16 amino acids. Germline V lookup: CDR1 MNHGY, CDR2 SVAAGI. Trimming shortened V by 2 bases and J by 9 bases, and 17 bases separated the two germline ends. The CDR3 DNA reads TGTGCCAGCAGTTATGGACTGCGGCCGAATAGTTCACCCCTCCACTTT. This sequence encodes CASSYGLRPNSSPLHF.

Details on this clonotype: One end of the junction is discordant with germline, which a read error may explain. V usage is TRBV10-3 and J usage is TRBJ1-3; D ambiguous. Looked up from germline, CDR1 is ENHRY and CDR2 is SYGVKD. The CDR3 spans 16 residues. CDR3 nucleotide sequence: TGTGCCAGCAGTTACTCAGCGCGTAGTCGTGGAAACACCATATATTTT. Protein sequence: CASSYSARSRGNTIYF.

Regarding this clonotype: A much bigger clone sits one base away, suggesting this may be a read error. The V and J genes are TRBV7-8 and TRBJ2-7, with 8 positions matching TRBD2. The CDR3 spans 15 residues. The germline V gene encodes CDR1 SGHVS and CDR2 FQNEAQ. Written as DNA, the CDR3 is TGCGCCAGCAGCCAGCTCGGACTAGCTCTAAGCGAGCGGTACTTC. Translating gives CASSQLGLALSERYF. Full variable domain (rest looked up from reference TRBV7-8 and TRBJ2-7): GAGVSQSPRYKVAKRGQDVALRCDPISGHVSLFWYQQALGQGPEFLTYFQNEAQLDKSGLPSDRFFAERPEGSVSTLKIQRTQQEDSAVYLCASSQLGLALSERYFGPGTRLTVT.